This T cell receptor beta chain originates from a study of cytomegalovirus exposure and HLA in healthy donors. Study results and limitations: Most TCR beta V segments were productive about 87% or about 30% of the time in an earlier analysis. TCR beta chains numbering more than 150 were designated cytomegalovirus-associated.

This CDR3 has 15 residues. Germline V CDR1 and CDR2: KGHSH, LQKENI. Germline trimming cut 3 bases from V and 5 bases from J; bases unmatched to any gene: 5. Though probably carrying unrecorded immune exposures, donors were nominally healthy at sampling. About this clone: Its antigen is not identified.

The PCR used 60 Vbeta and 13 Jbeta primers. In the authors' methods: It was a later analysis that counted 79 million or so unique TCR beta chains, of which 8.5 million to 12 million were shared. Using immunoSEQ multiplex PCR, the repertoire was profiled, and TCRdb retains in-frame clones only, with some absent. The V and J calls and clone size are taken from that table; D and trimming were inferred from the DNA. The sample consists of about 110,000 clones, about 80% of them appearing once. This chain uses TRBV18 with TRBJ1-5, with 9 nucleotides matching TRBD1. This clonotype originated in a woman in her sixties or seventies in good health and CMV-seropositive. Input material: PBMCs. The CDR3 loop reads CASSPEGQGYQPQHF. The CDR3 nucleotides read TGTGCCAGCTCACCCGAGGGACAGGGTTATCAGCCCCAGCATTTT.